The present TCR beta chain was sequenced within a study of T cell repertoires in cytomegalovirus infection. CDR3 length: 14 amino acids. V dropped 4 bases and J dropped 8; count of bases not matched to a gene: 8. The germline V gene encodes CDR1 SGHTA and CDR2 FQGNSA. This clonotype was recorded a few times. TCRdb redid the calling of the reads with MiXCR, one entry per CDR3 protein. The sample consists of some 180,000 distinct CDR3 sequences, approximately 19% of them appearing once. The TCR originated in a human donor in good health (CMV status not recorded). Some clones in this sample may be carry-over from other donors' samples. The chain is built from TRBV7-2 and TRBJ1-2; 9 bases map to TRBD1. Sample: PBMCs. For the CDR3, the DNA is TGTGCCAGCAGCTCCCAGGACAGGGGATGGGGCTACACCTTC. It specifies CASSSQDRGWGYTF. Full variable domain (rest looked up from reference TRBV7-2 and TRBJ1-2): GAGVSQSPSNKVTEKGKDVELRCDPISGHTALYWYRQSLGQGLEFLIYFQGNSAPDKSGLPSDRFSAERTGGSVSTLTIQRTQQEDSAVYLCASSSQDRGWGYTFGSGTRLTVV.